This T cell receptor (beta chain) was sequenced during a study of CD8+ T cells in alopecia areata. The CDR3 loop spans 15 amino acids. With 3 bases removed from V and 7 bases from J, the gap between germline ends came to 16 bases. CDR1 is WSHSY, CDR2 SAAADI, per germline. RNA extraction was followed by reverse transcription into cDNA, which acted as the sequencing template. TCRdb's copy holds only in-frame clones and misses some; the assay was immunoSEQ multiplex PCR. The data show about 200,000 clones, with around 50% seen just once and 4% to 6% held by the top ten. Of note for this clone: Its antigen is unknown.

Broader study findings: Relative to normal scalp, lesional scalp, especially alopecia totalis/universalis, showed higher clonality. Scalp samples also yield sequences from resident alphabeta T cells of normal skin. Unlike in mice, where it was clearer, TCR sharing across patients was less clear, possibly HLA-related.

The clonotype comes from a human donor in good health. Sequencing used CD8+ T cells sorted from blood. The chain has TRBV10-2 and TRBJ2-4, with D possibly being TRBD1 (5 bases). The CDR3 sequence is CASSDVWGAGNIQYF. CDR3 DNA: TGCGCCAGCAGTGATGTCTGGGGCGCTGGGAACATTCAGTACTTC.